This T cell receptor (beta chain) was captured in a study of cytomegalovirus exposure and HLA in healthy donors. From germline, CDR1 is SGHRS and CDR2 YFSETQ. Unmatched junction bases numbered 14, after V lost 0 bases and J lost 6 bases. The CDR3 sequence is 19 residues long. The PCR contained 60 Vbeta and 13 Jbeta primers. Profiled with immunoSEQ multiplex PCR; TCRdb holds only in-frame clones, not every one. The data contain roughly 110,000 clones, more than 70% of them singletons. This clonotype was obtained from a man aged 25-40 years in good health and CMV-seronegative. Sequencing input: PBMCs. The genes are TRBV5-1 and TRBJ2-2; TRBD1 matches 10 bases. As DNA, the CDR3 is TGCGCCAGCAGCTTGGCAGGGACAGGGGCCGCACGTAGCTCCGGGGAGCTGTTTTTT. It is translated as CASSLAGTGAARSSGELFF.